This TCR beta chain was profiled in a study of CD8 T cells in ankylosing spondylitis. Study-level results: The disease-linked clones had a CD8+ phenotype and low blood frequencies. Significantly higher representation of disease-linked clones was reported for matched ankylosing spondylitis synovial fluid.

Molecular-barcoded quantitative 5'-RACE produced these TCR beta libraries. TCRdb processed the 5' RACE reads anew with MiXCR; each CDR3 protein has one entry. The sample has some 140,000 distinct CDR3 sequences, approximately 7.3% seen once; the top ten hold approximately 13%. With 7 bases clipped from V and 3 bases from J, the junction kept 6 bases outside the gene matches. The CDR3 covers 14 residues. Germline values: CDR1 SGHRS, CDR2 YFSETQ. The table lists this clonotype with many counts. Its target is not known. The V and J genes are TRBV5-1 and TRBJ2-5; 10 nucleotides agree with TRBD2. The origin of this receptor is a female donor with ankylosing spondylitis or in good health (not recorded which). The sample comprised blood, either unsorted or a sorted T cell fraction (not recorded which). In nucleotides, the CDR3 is TGCGCCAGCTGGGGGCTAGCGGGGGAAGAGACCCAGTACTTC. This sequence encodes CASWGLAGEETQYF.